The 18 T cell receptor beta chains below come from one sample, sequenced in a study of T cell changes during pregnancy in multiple sclerosis (dated by TCRdb to the late 2010s). Library generation was performed with the immunoSEQ multiplex PCR assay. TCRdb's version of the immuneACCESS table is confined to in-frame rearrangements and falls short of the full clone set. An unresolved V gene accounts for under half of the shortfall where checked; the remainder is of unknown origin. This sample has approximately 99,000 clones in its table, and 90% of those were observed once. Around 0.79% of the sample goes to the ten largest clones. Sequenced here: peripheral blood, sampled in the second trimester of pregnancy. These receptors all stem from a female donor in good health, enrolled as a control in a pregnancy study.

This rearrangement joins TRBV4-1 to TRBJ2-1, with 8 bases that match TRBD2. The CDR3 is made up of 16 amino acids. Germline-derived CDR1 and CDR2 are MGHRA and YSYEKL. J gave up 2 bases and V 5 bases, and 8 bases lay outside the gene matches. Here the CDR3 reads CASSFLSGKPYNEQFF. In nucleotides, the CDR3 is TGCGCCAGCAGCTTCCTTAGCGGGAAACCCTACAATGAGCAGTTCTTC.

V is TRBV5-8 and J is TRBJ1-2; TRBD1 is a possible D gene (5 bases). Trimming removed 3 bases from V and 4 bases from J, with 13 bases in between. CDR1 and CDR2 (germline): SGHTS, YDEGEE. The CDR3 runs to 14 residues. The CDR3 nucleotides are TGTGCCAGCAGCTCTATACGGGGACTCTATGGCTACACCTTC. Residues: CASSSIRGLYGYTF.

This clone was seen only once. V gene TRBV11-3 combines with J gene TRBJ2-5; 12 nucleotides align to TRBD2. In germline, CDR1 is SGHNT, CDR2 YENEEA. Trimming took 1 base from V and 1 from J; bases not matched to a gene: 1. CDR3 size: 16 residues. The chain's CDR3 is CASSLATSGGQETQYF. CDR3 nucleotides: TGTGCCAGCAGCTTAGCGACTAGCGGGGGCCAAGAGACCCAGTACTTC.

To note about this clone: This same CDR3 is encoded by further DNA sequences in the sample. CDR3: CASSLGAGPNTEAFF. The CDR3 coding sequence is TGTGCCAGCAGCTTAGGTGCAGGCCCGAACACTGAAGCTTTCTTT. The V gene is TRBV7-9, the J gene TRBJ1-1, with D unclear. V was clipped by 1 base and J by 1 base, with 10 bases between them. Germline CDR1 is SEHNR and CDR2 is FQNEAQ (reference sequence). The CDR3 loop spans 15 amino acids.

The gene calls are TRBV6-6 and TRBJ1-2, with TRBD1 matching over 9 bases. CDR1 MNHNY and CDR2 SVGAGI come from the germline V gene (reference sequence). J was trimmed by 5 bases and V by 3 bases; bases with no gene match: 7. The length of the CDR3 is 15 residues. CDR3 loop: CASSYYRTGEYGYTF. CDR3 DNA sequence: TGTGCCAGCAGTTATTACCGGACAGGGGAATATGGCTACACCTTC.

The CDR3 bases are TGCAGCGTTGAAGTACCCGGGACAGCGAACACCGGGGAGCTGTTTTTT. This translates into CSVEVPGTANTGELFF. The V call is TRBV29-1, the J call TRBJ2-2, with TRBD1 matching 7 bases. CDR3 length: 16 amino acids. V gave up 1 base and J gave up 0 bases; unmatched junction bases: 5. Germline V gene data show CDR1 as SQVTM and CDR2 as ANQGSEA.

V and J are TRBV9 and TRBJ2-5, with D uncertain. The CDR3 runs 14 residues. Looked up from germline, CDR1 is SGDLS and CDR2 is YYNGEE. The germline V and J ends were trimmed by 0 bases and 5 bases, with 11 bases remaining between them. CDR3 sequence (DNA): TGTGCCAGCAGCGTAGCGAGCCTCGGGGAGACCCAGTACTTC. This translates into CASSVASLGETQYF.

The rearrangement joins TRBV19 to TRBJ2-7, with D perhaps TRBD2 (5 bases). This CDR3 has 13 amino acids. Germline-derived CDR1 and CDR2 are LNHDA and SQIVND (reference sequence). The V and J ends lost 5 bases and 4 bases respectively, with 12 bases between them. The CDR3 region is CASSAGDRYEQYF. The DNA for the CDR3 is TGTGCCAGTAGTGCCGGGGATAGGTACGAGCAGTACTTC.

The CDR3 protein is CASSPGREGYTF. The DNA of the CDR3 is TGTGCCAGCTCACCAGGCAGGGAAGGCTACACCTTC. The V call is TRBV18, the J call TRBJ1-2; maybe TRBD1 (5 bases). Per germline, CDR1 KGHSH and CDR2 LQKENI. The CDR3 consists of 12 residues. Trimming removed 2 bases from V and 8 bases from J, with 9 bases in between. The variable domain in full, completed from reference TRBV18 and TRBJ1-2, reads NAGVMQNPRHLVRRRGQEARLRCSPMKGHSHVYWYRQLPEEGLKFMVYLQKENIIDESGMPKERFSAEFPKEGPSILRIQQVVRGDSAAYFCASSPGREGYTFGSGTRLTVV.

The chain uses TRBV7-2 and TRBJ2-7, with D uncertain. In germline, CDR1 is SGHTA, CDR2 FQGNSA. Trimming took 4 bases from V and 2 from J, leaving 3 bases between them. The CDR3 loop spans 11 amino acids. The DNA of the CDR3 is TGTGCCAGCAGCTCTGCCTACGAGCAGTACTTC. Amino acid sequence: CASSSAYEQYF.

J is TRBJ2-5 and V is TRBV20-1, with TRBD1 identical over 7 bases. The CDR3 covers 11 residues. The V gene's germline CDR1 is DFQATT and CDR2 SNEGSKA (reference sequence). V shed 4 bases, J shed 12 bases, and the junction held 8 bases outside the gene matches. The DNA for the CDR3 is TGCAGTGCTAATCGAAGACAGGGTAAGTACTTC. It codes for CSANRRQGKYF.

The V and J genes are TRBV7-9 and TRBJ2-5; 8 bases match TRBD2. Germline trimming cut 7 bases from V and 3 bases from J; bases unmatched to any gene: 7. The V gene's germline CDR1 is SEHNR and CDR2 FQNEAQ (reference sequence). The CDR3 extends over 14 amino acids. CDR3 DNA: TGTGCCAGCACAGATAGCGGGACCAAAGAGACCCAGTACTTC. It translates to CASTDSGTKETQYF.

The chain has TRBV6-6 and TRBJ2-3; the D is unclear. Germline loops: CDR1 MNHNY, CDR2 SVGAGI (reference sequence). Trimming cost V 0 bases and J 3 bases, with 7 bases left between them. This CDR3 has 14 amino acids. CDR3 DNA: TGTGCCAGCAGTTACTCTGCAGCGACAGATACGCAGTATTTT. Translating it yields CASSYSAATDTQYF.

In its sample, this clone was seen once. The V call is TRBV5-1, the J call TRBJ2-7, with TRBD2 matching 11 bases. The CDR3 is 17 residues long. CDR1 is SGHRS, CDR2 YFSETQ, per germline. Losses at the gene ends were 3 bases for V and 4 bases for J; bases not matched to a gene: 12. The CDR3 bases are TGCGCCAGCAGCTCAGTAGCGGGAGGGCCCACTCCGTACGAGCAGTACTTC. Its protein product is CASSSVAGGPTPYEQYF.

The V gene is TRBV11-3, the J gene TRBJ2-7; D is uncertain. CDR1 SGHNT and CDR2 YENEEA come from the germline V gene. Trimming shortened V by 4 bases and J by 6 bases, and 13 bases separated the two germline ends. The CDR3 loop spans 13 amino acids. The chain's CDR3 is CASSSPQNGEQYF. CDR3 nucleotide sequence: TGTGCCAGCAGCTCACCTCAGAATGGCGAGCAGTACTTC.

DNA for the CDR3: TGTGCCAGCAGGTCTAGGACATCGGAAAGCTCTGGGGCCAACGTCCTGACTTTC. It is translated as CASRSRTSESSGANVLTF. The chain carries TRBV28 and TRBJ2-6, with D perhaps TRBD1 (5 bases). Germline lookup yields CDR1 MDHEN and CDR2 SYDVKM. The CDR3 consists of 18 residues. V gave up 6 bases and J gave up 0 bases, with 18 bases separating them.

The CDR3 DNA reads TGTGCCAGCAGTTGGGGGGGACAAGGAGGTGAAAAACTGTTTTTT. This translates into CASSWGGQGGEKLFF. This chain joins TRBV6-4 and TRBJ1-4; perhaps TRBD1 as D (6 bases). Trimming shortened V by 5 bases and J by 7 bases, and 17 bases separated the two germline ends. Germline CDR1 reads MRHNA; CDR2 reads SNTAGT. The CDR3 spans 15 residues.

The V call is TRBV18, the J call TRBJ1-2; D not certain. Germline lookup yields CDR1 KGHSH and CDR2 LQKENI. There are 16 residues in the CDR3. V was clipped by 0 bases and J by 6 bases, with 17 bases between them. DNA of the CDR3: TGTGCCAGCTCACCACCGCGGGCCCCCGGAATTCATGGCTACACCTTC. Translation gives CASSPPRAPGIHGYTF.